One T cell receptor beta chain is described in this entry. The repertoire was sequenced with immunoSEQ multiplex PCR; TCRdb's copy has only in-frame clones and lacks some. Found here are 60,000 to 70,000 clones, over 80% of them singletons; the top ten hold roughly 3%. These data originate in a study of T cell changes during pregnancy in multiple sclerosis. Looked up from germline, CDR1 is LGHNA and CDR2 is YNFKEQ. The length of the CDR3 is 15 residues. V lost 1 base and J lost 3; bases outside the gene matches: 3. The source was peripheral blood, collected in the second trimester of pregnancy. The chain joins TRBV4-2 to TRBJ2-3; 8 nucleotides align to TRBD1. The TCR originated in a female donor in good health, enrolled as a control in a pregnancy study. CDR3: CASSQGGQVTDTQYF. The CDR3 DNA is TGTGCCAGCAGCCAAGGGGGACAGGTGACAGATACGCAGTATTTT.